This TCR beta chain was captured by sequencing in a study of neurological immune-mediated disorders (dated by TCRdb to the late 2010s). Describing the broader study: Peripheral blood TCR-beta repertoires from patients with HTLV-I-associated myelopathy (HAM/TSP), patients with multiple sclerosis, and healthy controls were compared in the study using UMI-based sequencing. The approximately 110 TCR-beta libraries included longitudinal samples, technical triplicates and paired sorted CD4+ and CD8+ T-cell subsets alongside PBMC samples. The cohort included around 70 subjects: approximately 15 with HAM/TSP, some 35 with multiple sclerosis, and roughly 20 healthy controls.

Blood bank volunteers in Maryland, USA served as the healthy controls. Unsorted PBMC libraries were generated from 2 million PBMCs stored in RNAlater at -80 °C until RNA extraction. Peripheral blood was subjected to Ficoll-Hypaque density gradient centrifugation to isolate PBMCs, which were then cryopreserved in liquid nitrogen. On this clonotype itself: Its antigen is still unknown. No base qualities exist here, and no much larger clone lies one base off it.

Broader findings and caveats from the paper: The highest TCR clonal expansion was observed in HAM/TSP patients, whereas the lowest was observed in MS patients, even when compared with healthy controls. Expanded clones from different subjects shared no identical CDR3 amino acid sequences, which suggests that TCR-beta repertoires were private in all groups.

cDNA synthesis used template-switch 5'RACE with a primer carrying a 10-nucleotide random unique molecular identifier tagging each TCR transcript. Every sequencing run yielded over 200 million TCR-beta sequences covering 15-18 subjects. The RNeasy kit was used for extraction of total RNA. TCR-beta VDJ regions were amplified with primers for the TCR constant region and the 5'RACE anchor, using the KAPA Real-time Library Amplification kit. A first PCR added sample indexes and Illumina adaptors, and a second PCR then raised library yield. After purification with Ampure beads, the TCR product of roughly 650 bp was size-selected on a 2% E-gel SizeSelection system. Before pooling, library quality was checked on a Bioanalyzer, concentration was measured with Qubit, and libraries were quantified with the Kapa Library Quantification kit. Paired-end 2 x 150 bp sequencing of the libraries was performed on an Illumina HiSeq 2500. To increase sequence diversity, about 25-30% phiX was spiked into each library pool. From the authors' description of their analysis: Quality-filtered reads were processed with the UMI-based MiGEC pipeline, and over 80% of raw TCR sequences were removed by the MiGEC pipeline during error correction. IMGT germline references were used for aligning VDJ genes, and each clonotype was defined as a unique CDR3 amino acid sequence together with its V-J genes. Clonal expansion, Shannon diversity, and CDR3 relatedness (CalcPairwiseDistances, ClusterSamples) were evaluated with VDJtools, and phylogenetic trees were built with CLCbio workbench. A clone was classed as expanded if it had 8 or more unique UMIs, a cutoff based on coefficient-of-variation modelling across technical triplicates. TCRdb reworked the public reads: Q25 trimming with fastp, MiXCR clone assembly, productive beta chains retained. Each record represents a unique CDR3 protein, reported with the most common genes and DNA among its rows. TCRdb, not the authors, supplied the V and J calls. Here the sample has some 50,000 distinct CDR3 sequences; about 23% occur a single time. The ten most abundant clones make up 23% of the sample.

CDR3 length: 12 amino acids, cysteine to phenylalanine. Solely the CDR3 DNA is kept, with 36 bases framed from the first base. The germline V gene gives CDR1 as SGHRS and CDR2 as YFSETQ. Trimming leaves V shorter by 0 bases and J shorter by 10 bases, with the junction holding 1 base beyond the gene matches. The sample taken for sequencing was PBMCs. This chain joins TRBV5-1 to TRBJ2-1; the central 7 bases match TRBD1. The receptor's source is a woman aged 70 to 79 in good health. The nucleotides read TGCGCCAGCAGCTTGGAGGGGGCGGAGCAGTTCTTC. The encoded protein is CASSLEGAEQFF.